This T cell receptor beta chain was profiled in a study of beta chain features in type 1 diabetes. Of the isolated RNA, all was reverse transcribed, and so the sequenced material was expressed TCRB transcripts. The table came from immunoSEQ multiplex PCR; TCRdb's copy has only in-frame clones and leaves some out. This table has fewer than 400,000 clones, over 7% appearing once. A note on this clone: The target antigen is unknown.

This CDR3 comprises 12 residues. Germline loops: CDR1 GTSNPN, CDR2 SVGIG (reference sequence). V was clipped by 3 bases and J by 2 bases, with 6 bases between them. Stem cell-like memory, regulatory, central memory and naive CD4+ cells were sorted via CD45RO/CCR7/CD25/CD127/CD95/CD27. Findings of the study overall: Shorter TCRB CDR3s, moderately but significantly so, were found in Type 1 diabetes patients in all four CD4+ subsets. Equally in patients and controls, PCR might preferentially amplify shorter templates.

The receptor was derived from a man aged 25-45 years with type 1 diabetes. The chain recombines TRBV30 with TRBJ2-3, with no clear D. The sample taken for sequencing was central memory CD4+ T cells from blood. The CDR3 DNA is TGTGCCTGGAGGTTGGACACAGATACGCAGTATTTT. Encoded protein: CAWRLDTDTQYF.